Described below is a single T cell receptor beta chain sequence and its context. Time point: blood 4 weeks post-SBRT, at nephrectomy. Sample treatment: 15 Gy SBRT to primary tumor, nephrectomy 4 weeks later. These data originate in a study of radiation and T cells in renal cell carcinoma. Using immunoSEQ multiplex PCR, the repertoire was profiled, and TCRdb retains in-frame clones only, with some absent. The sample comprises under 200,000 clones, about nine tenths of which are singletons, and about 11% rests with the top ten. The source was blood, collected from a patient whose treatment included radiotherapy and nephrectomy. This receptor was identified in a woman in her forties or fifties with renal cell carcinoma.

The CDR3 bases are TGTGCCAGCAGCCGGGGCAGCGGGGGCCTGCTAGCCAAAAACATTCAGTACTTC. Protein product: CASSRGSGGLLAKNIQYF. The chain carries TRBV7-2 and TRBJ2-4; 8 nucleotides align to TRBD2. This CDR3 contains 18 residues. The trim removed 5 bases at V and 0 bases at J, leaving 12 bases unmatched. Germline CDR1 reads SGHTA; CDR2 reads FQGNSA.